Below, 30 T cell receptor beta chains from the same sample are listed, as sequenced in a study of T cell responses to AZD1222 COVID-19 vaccine. TCRdb's copy holds only in-frame clones and misses some; the assay was immunoSEQ multiplex PCR. The data hold 100,000 to 120,000 clones, with about 88% observed a single time. The sample here was peripheral blood, taken on day 0 of AZD1222 vaccination. These receptors all come from an adult in good health.

The V call is TRBV18, the J call TRBJ1-5; D is unresolved. Between the trimmed V and J ends, which lost 1 base and 9 bases, there was a span of 7 bases. The CDR3 covers 12 residues. The germline gives CDR1 KGHSH, CDR2 LQKENI. In DNA, the CDR3 is TGTGCCAGCTCACCACAGCAAGGGCCCCAGCATTTT. Translation: CASSPQQGPQHF.

This chain uses TRBV4-1 with TRBJ1-2; 10 bases are a match to TRBD1. The CDR3 runs 16 residues. Per germline, CDR1 MGHRA and CDR2 YSYEKL. J gave up 2 bases and V 3 bases, and 6 bases lay outside the gene matches. The chain's CDR3 is CASSHLGQGLNYGYTF. The CDR3, as DNA: TGCGCCAGCAGCCACCTGGGACAGGGGCTAAACTATGGCTACACCTTC.

This chain joins TRBV24-1 and TRBJ2-2; the D gene is possibly TRBD2 (5 bases). The CDR3 covers 16 residues. Germline CDR1 reads KGHDR; CDR2 reads SFDVKD. Trimming shortened V by 4 bases and J by 4 bases, and 15 bases separated the two germline ends. The CDR3 protein is CATSDPTTSPTGELFF. CDR3 bases: TGTGCCACCAGTGACCCGACTACCTCCCCCACCGGGGAGCTGTTTTTT.

This chain links TRBV7-9 with TRBJ1-1; no firm D call. CDR1 and CDR2 (germline): SEHNR, FQNEAQ (reference sequence). Deletions cut 5 bases from V and 4 bases from J, with 11 bases between. The CDR3 is 13 amino acids. The CDR3 sequence is CASSADWSTEAFF. Here the CDR3 DNA reads TGTGCCAGCAGCGCGGACTGGAGCACTGAAGCTTTCTTT.

V usage is TRBV13 and J usage is TRBJ2-7; D remains unclear. This CDR3 spans 14 amino acids. Germline CDR1 PRHDT, CDR2 FYEKMQ (reference sequence). The V end was cut by 0 bases, the J end by 4 bases, with 10 bases between. The CDR3 sequence is CASSLGQVGYEQYF. CDR3 in DNA: TGTGCCAGCAGCTTAGGCCAGGTGGGGTACGAGCAGTACTTC.

This chain joins TRBV19 and TRBJ2-5; a possible D gene is TRBD2 (5 bases). CDR1 is LNHDA and CDR2 is SQIVND in the germline V gene (reference sequence). The CDR3 sequence is 13 residues long. Trimming shortened V by 5 bases and J by 1 base, and 8 bases separated the two germline ends. CDR3 in amino acids: CASSDLAQETQYF. CDR3 sequence (DNA): TGTGCCAGTAGTGACCTAGCCCAAGAGACCCAGTACTTC.

The chain joins TRBV28 to TRBJ1-5; 9 bases match TRBD1. Germline V gives CDR1 MDHEN, CDR2 SYDVKM. Trimming removed 5 bases from V and 5 bases from J; junction bases left unmatched: 7. This CDR3 contains 15 residues. The CDR3 loop reads CASSMGQGMDQPQHF. The CDR3, as DNA: TGTGCCAGCAGTATGGGACAGGGCATGGATCAGCCCCAGCATTTT.

The gene calls are TRBV9 and TRBJ2-3; TRBD2 might be the D (5 bases). Germline CDR1 reads SGDLS; CDR2 reads YYNGEE. This CDR3 has 15 residues. Trimming stripped 2 bases from V and 0 bases from J, with 10 bases between. CDR3 loop: CASSVEGTSTDTQYF. The DNA of the CDR3 is TGTGCCAGCAGCGTCGAGGGAACTAGCACAGATACGCAGTATTTT.

The V call is TRBV3-1 (or the pseudogene TRBV3-2), the J call TRBJ1-1; D remains ambiguous. This CDR3 is 14 amino acids long. Trimming cost V 1 base and J 4 bases, with 10 bases left between them. Looked up from germline, CDR1 is LGHDT and CDR2 is YNNKEL (reference sequence). The CDR3 region is CASSQGGGITEAFF. CDR3 sequence (DNA): TGTGCCAGCAGCCAAGGTGGTGGGATCACTGAAGCTTTCTTT.

DNA for the CDR3: TGCGCCAGCAGCTTAGCACCGGGGGAAAAACTGTTTTTT. The encoded protein is CASSLAPGEKLFF. The chain recombines TRBV5-1 with TRBJ1-4, with D hard to call. Between the trimmed V and J ends, which lost 2 bases and 8 bases, there was a span of 10 bases. Germline V gene sequence: CDR1 SGHRS, CDR2 YFSETQ. There are 13 residues in the CDR3.

The genes are TRBV5-8 and TRBJ1-1, with unresolved D. CDR1 SGHTS and CDR2 YDEGEE come from the germline V gene. This CDR3 contains 12 residues. Trimming removed 4 bases from V and 6 bases from J, with 10 bases in between. CDR3 loop: CASSGGFPEAFF. For the CDR3, the DNA is TGTGCCAGCAGCGGCGGGTTTCCTGAAGCTTTCTTT. Full variable domain (rest looked up from reference TRBV5-8 and TRBJ1-1): EAGVTQSPTHLIKTRGQQATLRCSPISGHTSVYWYQQALGLGLQFLLWYDEGEERNRGNFPPRFSGRQFPNYSSELNVNALELEDSALYLCASSGGFPEAFFGQGTRLTVV.

This clone occurred a few times. The V call is TRBV7-7, the J call TRBJ2-2; D gene ambiguous. The CDR3 spans 15 residues. V lost 3 bases and J lost 6, with 14 bases in between. Germline V CDR1 and CDR2: SSHAT, FNYEAQ (reference sequence). Here the CDR3 reads CASSLDGSTAGELFF. CDR3 in DNA: TGTGCCAGCAGCTTGGACGGTTCGACTGCCGGGGAGCTGTTTTTT.

This chain joins TRBV20-1 and TRBJ2-3, with 9 positions matching TRBD2. Germline CDR1 and CDR2: DFQATT and SNEGSKA (reference sequence). V shed 6 bases, J shed 2 bases, and the junction held 6 bases outside the gene matches. This CDR3 spans 14 amino acids. Here the CDR3 reads CSASSGGDTDTQYF. The CDR3 bases are TGCAGTGCAAGTAGCGGGGGAGACACAGATACGCAGTATTTT.

The rearrangement links TRBV6-5 to TRBJ1-2; 7 bases are a match to TRBD1. This CDR3 has 15 amino acids. Per germline, CDR1 MNHEY and CDR2 SVGAGI. Trimming took 0 bases from V and 4 from J; bases not matched to a gene: 5. CDR3 region: CASSYSTGISYGYTF. CDR3 coding DNA: TGTGCCAGCAGTTACTCGACAGGGATTAGCTATGGCTACACCTTC.

The chain carries TRBV28 and TRBJ2-7; D not certain. V dropped 3 bases and J dropped 3 bases, with 3 bases sitting between them. There are 11 residues in the CDR3. Per germline, CDR1 MDHEN and CDR2 SYDVKM. CDR3 protein: CASSFLYEQYF. As DNA, the CDR3 is TGTGCCAGCAGTTTCCTCTACGAGCAGTACTTC.

The V gene is TRBV7-9, the J gene TRBJ1-5, with D maybe TRBD1 (5 bases). The CDR3 consists of 13 residues. Trimming took off 9 bases at V and 6 bases at J, with 15 bases between the two ends. Germline V gives CDR1 SEHNR, CDR2 FQNEAQ (reference sequence). The CDR3 sequence is CASGGGVAQPQHF. CDR3 sequence (DNA): TGTGCCAGTGGGGGAGGGGTAGCTCAGCCCCAGCATTTT. Full variable domain (missing parts from reference TRBV7-9 and TRBJ1-5): DTGVSQNPRHKITKRGQNVTFRCDPISEHNRLYWYRQTLGQGPEFLTYFQNEAQLEKSRLLSDRFSAERPKGSFSTLEIQRTEQGDSAMYLCASGGGVAQPQHFGDGTRLSIL.

The chain recombines TRBV7-6 with TRBJ2-3; possible D gene TRBD1, 5 bases. The germline gives CDR1 SGHVS, CDR2 FNYEAQ. This CDR3 spans 11 amino acids. V lost 9 bases to trimming and J lost 6 bases, with 10 bases between them. For the CDR3, the DNA is TGTGCCAGTGGACAAATGGATACGCAGTATTTT. Translating it yields CASGQMDTQYF.

DNA of the CDR3: TGTGCCAGCAGCCCAACGACAGGGGAGGGCGGACAGCCCCAGCATTTT. Its protein is CASSPTTGEGGQPQHF. The V and J genes are TRBV11-2 and TRBJ1-5; 8 bases agree with TRBD1. The CDR3 extends over 16 amino acids. The ends lost 5 bases at V and 7 bases at J; junction bases unmatched: 13. Per the germline V gene, CDR1 is SGHAT and CDR2 is FQNNGV.

Only one count was recorded for this clone. The V and J genes are TRBV29-1 and TRBJ1-5; D gene uncertain. The CDR3 covers 13 residues. V was cut by 7 bases and J by 6 bases, with 16 bases left in between. CDR1 SQVTM and CDR2 ANQGSEA come from the germline V gene. The CDR3 sequence is CSATEGPAQPQHF. DNA of the CDR3: TGCAGCGCGACGGAAGGGCCGGCTCAGCCCCAGCATTTT.

This clone has only a few counts. The genes are TRBV7-2 and TRBJ1-4; possibly TRBD1 for D (6 bases). CDR1 and CDR2 (germline): SGHTA, FQGNSA. Trimming shortened V by 1 base and J by 5 bases, and 8 bases separated the two germline ends. This CDR3 spans 14 amino acids. DNA of the CDR3: TGTGCCAGCAGCTTAGGAGGGGGGAATGAAAAACTGTTTTTT. It codes for CASSLGGGNEKLFF. The whole variable domain, filled in from reference TRBV7-2 and TRBJ1-4, reads GAGVSQSPSNKVTEKGKDVELRCDPISGHTALYWYRQSLGQGLEFLIYFQGNSAPDKSGLPSDRFSAERTGGSVSTLTIQRTQQEDSAVYLCASSLGGGNEKLFFGSGTQLSVL.

The V and J genes are TRBV25-1 and TRBJ1-1; weak D call: TRBD1 (6 bases). The V end was cut by 6 bases, the J end by 4 bases, with 18 bases between. There are 15 residues in the CDR3. Germline CDR1 reads MGHDK; CDR2 reads SYGVNS. The CDR3, as DNA: TGTGCCAGCAGCGGGACATCGGAGGGTGTCACTGAAGCTTTCTTT. It yields the protein CASSGTSEGVTEAFF.

The CDR3 DNA follows: TGTGCCAGCAGCGTTCGAACAGGGTGGGATTCAAGACCCAACACTGAAGCTTTCTTT. Amino acids: CASSVRTGWDSRPNTEAFF. This sequence joins TRBV9 and TRBJ1-1; TRBD1 is a possible D gene (6 bases). The CDR3 consists of 19 residues. Germline V lookup: CDR1 SGDLS, CDR2 YYNGEE. The V gene lost 2 bases and the J gene lost 2 bases, with 25 bases spanning the gap.

The V and J genes are TRBV2 and TRBJ1-2; the D is unclear. Between the trimmed V and J ends, which lost 0 bases and 4 bases, there was a span of 6 bases. The CDR3 has 13 residues. The germline V gene has CDR1 SNHLY and CDR2 FYNNEI. The CDR3 spells CASSEAPGYGYTF. CDR3 in DNA: TGTGCCAGCAGTGAAGCGCCAGGCTATGGCTACACCTTC.

The chain is built from TRBV18 and TRBJ1-1, with D possibly matching TRBD1 (5 bases). CDR1 is KGHSH and CDR2 is LQKENI in the germline V gene. The CDR3 totals 14 residues. V was trimmed by 5 bases and J by 3 bases, leaving 13 bases between them. CDR3 loop: CASSATGSDTEAFF. Written as DNA, the CDR3 is TGTGCCAGCTCAGCAACAGGTAGTGACACTGAAGCTTTCTTT. The entire variable domain, with the rest obtained from reference TRBV18 and TRBJ1-1, is as follows: NAGVMQNPRHLVRRRGQEARLRCSPMKGHSHVYWYRQLPEEGLKFMVYLQKENIIDESGMPKERFSAEFPKEGPSILRIQQVVRGDSAAYFCASSATGSDTEAFFGQGTRLTVV.

The J gene is TRBJ2-7, the V gene TRBV5-4; 9 bases line up with TRBD2. Trimming cost V 2 bases and J 4 bases; bases outside gene matches: 7. The V gene's germline CDR1 is SGHNT and CDR2 YYREEE (reference sequence). There are 15 residues in the CDR3. The CDR3: CASSFLAGVIYEQYF. The CDR3 nucleotides are TGTGCCAGCAGCTTTTTAGCGGGAGTTATATACGAGCAGTACTTC.

The rearrangement uses TRBV28 and TRBJ1-5; D perhaps matches TRBD1 (5 bases). Trimming cost V 2 bases and J 0 bases, with 11 bases left between them. The germline gives CDR1 MDHEN, CDR2 SYDVKM. This CDR3 contains 16 residues. The DNA of the CDR3 is TGTGCCAGCAGTTTACGGGGGGGATCTAGCAATCAGCCCCAGCATTTT. Translated: CASSLRGGSSNQPQHF.

The V call is TRBV7-8, the J call TRBJ2-7; D might be TRBD1 (6 bases). The germline V and J ends were trimmed by 5 bases and 2 bases, with 10 bases remaining between them. Looked up from germline, CDR1 is SGHVS and CDR2 is FQNEAQ. This CDR3 is 13 amino acids long. Here the CDR3 DNA reads TGTGCCAGCAGCCTGAACAGGGCCTACGAGCAGTACTTC. Protein product: CASSLNRAYEQYF.

The chain couples TRBV20-1 to TRBJ1-2, with no clear D. The V end was cut by 6 bases, the J end by 7 bases, with 9 bases between. The CDR3 covers 10 residues. Germline-derived CDR1 and CDR2 are DFQATT and SNEGSKA (reference sequence). CDR3 in DNA: TGCAGTGCCTCATTGGGTGGCTACACCTTC. As protein: CSASLGGYTF.

The chain recombines TRBV7-2 with TRBJ2-3; D gene ambiguous. Trimming left V 1 base short and J 2 bases short, with 7 bases between. The CDR3 is 14 residues long. The germline V gene has CDR1 SGHTA and CDR2 FQGNSA. CDR3 sequence reads: CASSLVLLTDTQYF. Here the CDR3 DNA reads TGTGCCAGCAGCTTAGTACTCCTCACAGATACGCAGTATTTT.

The chain couples TRBV6-5 to TRBJ1-3; D unclear. The CDR3 contains 13 residues. CDR1 is MNHEY, CDR2 SVGAGI, per germline. Trimming took off 5 bases at V and 0 bases at J, with 5 bases between the two ends. As DNA, the CDR3 is TGTGCCAGCAGTCCCAACTCTGGAAACACCATATATTTT. Its translation is CASSPNSGNTIYF.